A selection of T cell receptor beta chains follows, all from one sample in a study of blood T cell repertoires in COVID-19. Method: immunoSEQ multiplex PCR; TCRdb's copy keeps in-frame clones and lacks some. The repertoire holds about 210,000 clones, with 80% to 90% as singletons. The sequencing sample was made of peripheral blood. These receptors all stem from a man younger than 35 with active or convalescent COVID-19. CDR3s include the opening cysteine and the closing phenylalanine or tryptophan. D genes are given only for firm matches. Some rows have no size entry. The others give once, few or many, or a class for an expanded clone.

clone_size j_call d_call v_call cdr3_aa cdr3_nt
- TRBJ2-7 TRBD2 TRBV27 CASSLASGLTYEQYF TGTGCCAGCAGTTTAGCTAGCGGGTTGACCTACGAGCAGTACTTC
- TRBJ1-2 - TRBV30 CAWSVGGAGGYTF TGTGCCTGGAGTGTAGGGGGGGCCGGTGGCTACACCTTC
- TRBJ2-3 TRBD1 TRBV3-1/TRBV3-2 CASSQSGTGRTDTQYF TGTGCCAGCAGCCAGTCTGGGACAGGGCGCACAGATACGCAGTATTTT
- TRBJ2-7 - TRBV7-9 CASSRAAAEQYF TGTGCCAGCAGCCGAGCAGCGGCGGAGCAGTACTTC
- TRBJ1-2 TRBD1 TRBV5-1 CASRPGTGGLHGYTF TGCGCCAGCCGTCCCGGGACAGGGGGCCTTCATGGCTACACCTTC
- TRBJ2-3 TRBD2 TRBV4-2 CASSKGTSGYTDTQYF TGTGCCAGCAGCAAAGGGACTAGCGGGTACACAGATACGCAGTATTTT
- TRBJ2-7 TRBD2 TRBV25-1 CASSALAGEAYEQYF TGTGCCAGCAGTGCACTAGCGGGAGAGGCCTACGAGCAGTACTTC
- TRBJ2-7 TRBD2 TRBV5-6 CASSLFLRGAASLYEQYF TGTGCCAGCAGCCTCTTTCTGCGGGGGGCAGCCTCTCTCTACGAGCAGTACTTC
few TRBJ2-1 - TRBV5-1 CASSPAPGSPLIRGEQFF TGCGCCAGCAGCCCTGCGCCAGGGTCCCCCCTAATCCGTGGTGAGCAGTTCTTC
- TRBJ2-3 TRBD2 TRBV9 CASSAGTSTADTQYF TGTGCCAGCAGCGCCGGGACTAGCACTGCAGATACGCAGTATTTT
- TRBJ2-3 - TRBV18 CASSFVQGRGTDTQYF TGTGCCAGCTCATTCGTACAGGGTCGGGGCACAGATACGCAGTATTTT
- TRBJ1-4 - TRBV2 CASRKREEREKLFF TGTGCCAGCAGGAAAAGAGAAGAGCGTGAAAAACTGTTTTTT
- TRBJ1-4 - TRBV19 CASTWREKLFF TGTGCCAGTACCTGGAGAGAAAAACTGTTTTTT
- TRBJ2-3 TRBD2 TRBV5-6 CASSLLLAGGSDTQYF TGTGCCAGCAGCCTATTACTAGCGGGAGGGTCAGATACGCAGTATTTT
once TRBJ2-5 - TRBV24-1 CATSDPRQQGETQYF TGTGCCACCAGTGACCCTAGACAGCAGGGTGAGACCCAGTACTTC
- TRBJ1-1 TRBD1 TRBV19 CASSIAPLLQGALWTEAFF TGTGCCAGTAGTATAGCTCCCTTATTACAGGGGGCGCTTTGGACTGAAGCTTTCTTT
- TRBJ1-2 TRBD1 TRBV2 CASRRGQTTSNYGYTF TGTGCCAGCAGGAGGGGACAGACTACTAGTAACTATGGCTACACCTTC
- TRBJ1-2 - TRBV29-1 CSVDRRINYGYTF TGCAGCGTTGATCGGCGGATTAACTATGGCTACACCTTC
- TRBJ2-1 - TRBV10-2 CASSALRDVSEQFF TGCGCCAGCTCCGCGTTGAGGGATGTCAGTGAGCAGTTCTTC
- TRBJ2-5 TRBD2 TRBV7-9 CASSLGFRGGIQETQYF TGTGCCAGCAGCTTAGGATTCCGGGGGGGGATCCAAGAGACCCAGTACTTC
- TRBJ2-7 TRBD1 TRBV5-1 CASSFNVGQSYEQYF TGCGCCAGCAGCTTCAACGTGGGACAGTCATACGAGCAGTACTTC
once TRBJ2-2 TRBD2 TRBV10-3 CAISESGLAGGDGELFF TGTGCCATCAGTGAGTCCGGACTAGCGGGAGGAGACGGGGAGCTGTTTTTT
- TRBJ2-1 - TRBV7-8 CASSFFRLPSNEQFF TGTGCCAGCAGCTTTTTTCGACTACCCAGCAATGAGCAGTTCTTC
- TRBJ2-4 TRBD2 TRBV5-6 CASSFYPGGAKNIQYF TGTGCCAGCAGCTTTTACCCGGGGGGAGCCAAAAACATTCAGTACTTC
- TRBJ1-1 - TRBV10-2 CASSEGRWNTEAFF TGCGCCAGCAGTGAGGGGCGTTGGAACACTGAAGCTTTCTTT
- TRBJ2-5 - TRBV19 CASSIWAQETQYF TGTGCCAGTAGTATTTGGGCACAAGAGACCCAGTACTTC
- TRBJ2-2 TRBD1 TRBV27 CASSFGQGRTGELFF TGTGCCAGCAGTTTTGGACAGGGAAGGACCGGGGAGCTGTTTTTT
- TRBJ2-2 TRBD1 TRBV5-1 CASSPLGQPNTGELFF TGCGCCAGCAGTCCCTTGGGACAGCCGAACACCGGGGAGCTGTTTTTT
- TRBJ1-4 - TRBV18 CASSPPGAREKLFF TGTGCCAGCTCACCCCCAGGGGCTCGGGAAAAACTGTTTTTT
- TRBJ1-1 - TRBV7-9 CASSLEVGGRIDFF TGTGCCAGCAGCTTAGAAGTGGGGGGGCGGATCGATTTCTTT
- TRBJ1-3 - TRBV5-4 CASSLDSGFENTIYF TGTGCCAGCAGCTTGGACTCCGGGTTCGAAAACACCATATATTTT
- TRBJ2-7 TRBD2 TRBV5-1 CASSLRTSGSVEQYF TGCGCCAGCAGCCTAAGGACTAGCGGGAGTGTCGAGCAGTACTTC
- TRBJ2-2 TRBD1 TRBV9 CASSATGGSAGELFF TGTGCCAGCAGTGCCACAGGGGGCAGTGCCGGGGAGCTGTTTTTT
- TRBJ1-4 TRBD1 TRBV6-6 CASRGQGANEKLFF TGTGCCAGCAGGGGACAGGGCGCTAATGAAAAACTGTTTTTT
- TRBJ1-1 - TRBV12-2 CASRGGGDTEAFF TGTGCAAGCCGCGGTGGAGGTGACACTGAAGCTTTCTTT
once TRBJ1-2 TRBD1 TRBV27 CASRDRTYGYTF TGTGCCAGCAGGGACAGGACATATGGCTACACCTTC
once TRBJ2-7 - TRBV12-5 CASGLVTGRLYEQYF TGTGCTAGTGGTTTGGTAACAGGGCGTCTCTACGAGCAGTACTTC
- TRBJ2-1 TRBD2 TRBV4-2 CASSQDLGGRLNEQFF TGTGCCAGCAGCCAAGATCTCGGCGGGAGGCTCAATGAGCAGTTCTTC
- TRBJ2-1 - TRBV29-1 CSINLRWEQFF TGCAGCATTAACCTGAGGTGGGAGCAGTTCTTC
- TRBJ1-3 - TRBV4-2 CASSQDDRGNTIYF TGTGCCAGCAGCCAGGATGACAGGGGAAACACCATATATTTT
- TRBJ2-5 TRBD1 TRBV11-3 CASSSRSRGLQETQYF TGTGCCAGCAGCTCCAGGAGCAGGGGGCTTCAAGAGACCCAGTACTTC
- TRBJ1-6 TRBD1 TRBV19 CASSTTGGDSPLHF TGTGCCAGTAGTACGACAGGGGGGGATTCACCCCTCCACTTT
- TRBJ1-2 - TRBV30 CAWRGGRGYTF TGTGCCTGGAGGGGGGGACGAGGCTACACCTTC
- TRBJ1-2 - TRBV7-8 CASSLAVGDGYTF TGTGCCAGCAGCTTAGCGGTAGGGGATGGCTACACCTTC
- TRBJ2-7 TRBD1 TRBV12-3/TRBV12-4 CASSLGDSREQYF TGTGCCAGCAGTTTAGGGGACAGTCGCGAGCAGTACTTC
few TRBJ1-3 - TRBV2 CASSQGTGNTIYF TGTGCCAGCTCCCAGGGGACAGGAAACACCATATATTTT
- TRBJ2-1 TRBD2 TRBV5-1 CASSLGKAGGPVGEQFF TGCGCCAGCAGCTTGGGTAAGGCGGGAGGGCCGGTCGGGGAGCAGTTCTTC
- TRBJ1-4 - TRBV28 CASSLPDRREGTNEKLFF TGTGCCAGCAGCCTGCCGGATAGAAGAGAGGGAACTAATGAAAAACTGTTTTTT
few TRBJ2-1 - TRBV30 CAHYAWPYNEQFF TGTGCCCACTACGCATGGCCTTACAATGAGCAGTTCTTC